What follows are 2 T cell receptor beta chains derived from one specimen sequenced in a study of STAT5B mutations in CD4+ large granular lymphocyte leukemia. Sequenced by immunoSEQ multiplex PCR; TCRdb stores in-frame clones only, minus some. The data hold about 31,000 clones, with about three quarters observed a single time. Sequencing was carried out using CD4+ T cells from blood buffy coats. The receptors stem from a human donor in good health.

DNA of the CDR3: TGTGCCAGTAGGGGGACAGGGAGCACTGAAGCTTTCTTT. Its translation is CASRGTGSTEAFF. V is TRBV19 and J is TRBJ1-1; TRBD1 matches at 9 bases. This CDR3 is built from 13 residues. CDR1 is LNHDA and CDR2 is SQIVND in the germline V gene (reference sequence). V was clipped by 6 bases and J by 4 bases; unmatched bases: 3.

The rearrangement joins TRBV7-2 to TRBJ2-7; weak D call: TRBD1 (6 bases). Trimming removed 1 base from V and 2 bases from J, with 12 bases in between. Germline values: CDR1 SGHTA, CDR2 FQGNSA. This CDR3 has 15 amino acids. CDR3: CASSLGGQRTYEQYF. In nucleotides, the CDR3 is TGTGCCAGCAGCTTAGGGGGGCAGCGCACCTACGAGCAGTACTTC. The variable domain in full, completed from reference TRBV7-2 and TRBJ2-7, reads GAGVSQSPSNKVTEKGKDVELRCDPISGHTALYWYRQSLGQGLEFLIYFQGNSAPDKSGLPSDRFSAERTGGSVSTLTIQRTQQEDSAVYLCASSLGGQRTYEQYFGPGTRLTVT.